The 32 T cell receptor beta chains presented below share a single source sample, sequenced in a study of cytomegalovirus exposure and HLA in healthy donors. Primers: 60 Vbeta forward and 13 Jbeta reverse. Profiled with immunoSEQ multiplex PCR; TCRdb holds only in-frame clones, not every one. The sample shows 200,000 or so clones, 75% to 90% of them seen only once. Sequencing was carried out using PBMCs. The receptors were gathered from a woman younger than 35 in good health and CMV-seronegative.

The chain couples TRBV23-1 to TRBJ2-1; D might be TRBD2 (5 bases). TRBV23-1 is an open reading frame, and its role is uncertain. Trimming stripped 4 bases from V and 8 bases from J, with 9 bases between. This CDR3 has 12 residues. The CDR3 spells CASSRGGYEQFF. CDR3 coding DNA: TGCGCCAGCAGTCGCGGCGGGTATGAGCAGTTCTTC.

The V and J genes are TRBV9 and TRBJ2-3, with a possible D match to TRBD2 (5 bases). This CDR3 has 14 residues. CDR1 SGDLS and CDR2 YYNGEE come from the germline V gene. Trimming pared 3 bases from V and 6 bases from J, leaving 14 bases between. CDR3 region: CASSGSGLGDTQYF. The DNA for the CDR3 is TGTGCCAGCAGCGGAAGCGGTCTAGGGGATACGCAGTATTTT.

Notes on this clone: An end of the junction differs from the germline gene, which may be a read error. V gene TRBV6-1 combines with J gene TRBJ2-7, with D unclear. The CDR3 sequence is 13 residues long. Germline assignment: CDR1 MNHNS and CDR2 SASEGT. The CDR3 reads CASGEQAFLEQYF. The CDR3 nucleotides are TGTGCCAGCGGTGAACAAGCCTTCTTAGAGCAGTACTTC.

Written as DNA, the CDR3 is TGTGCCATCAGTGATCCGGGACAGGGAGTCGGGGAGCTGTTTTTT. This translates into CAISDPGQGVGELFF. V is TRBV10-3 and J is TRBJ2-2, with 9 positions matching TRBD1. V shed 3 bases, J shed 7 bases, and the junction held 6 bases outside the gene matches. The germline CDR1 and CDR2 sequences are ENHRY and SYGVKD. The CDR3 is 15 amino acids.

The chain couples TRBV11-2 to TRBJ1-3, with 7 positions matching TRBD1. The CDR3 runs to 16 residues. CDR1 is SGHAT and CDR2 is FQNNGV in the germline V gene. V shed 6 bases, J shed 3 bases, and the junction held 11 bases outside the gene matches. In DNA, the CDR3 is TGTGCCAGCAGTCAAAGGACAGGACCTGGTGGAAACACCATATATTTT. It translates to CASSQRTGPGGNTIYF.

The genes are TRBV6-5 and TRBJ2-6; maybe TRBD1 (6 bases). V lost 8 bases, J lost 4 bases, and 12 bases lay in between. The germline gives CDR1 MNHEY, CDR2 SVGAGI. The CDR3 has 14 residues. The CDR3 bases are TGTGCCAGCTCTAGCCAGGGGGGGGCCAACGTCCTGACTTTC. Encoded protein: CASSSQGGANVLTF.

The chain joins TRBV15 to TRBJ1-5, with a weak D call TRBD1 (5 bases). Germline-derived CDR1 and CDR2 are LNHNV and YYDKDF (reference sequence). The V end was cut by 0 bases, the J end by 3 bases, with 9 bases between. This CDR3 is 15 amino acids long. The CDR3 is CATSRDLQVNQPQHF. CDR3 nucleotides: TGTGCCACCAGCAGAGATCTACAGGTCAATCAGCCCCAGCATTTT.

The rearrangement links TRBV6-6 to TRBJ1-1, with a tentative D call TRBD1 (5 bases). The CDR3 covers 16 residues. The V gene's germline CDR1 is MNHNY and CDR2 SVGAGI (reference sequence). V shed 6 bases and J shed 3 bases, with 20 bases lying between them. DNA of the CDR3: TGTGCCAGCAGCCTAGATCCGGGACTTCGGGACACTGAAGCTTTCTTT. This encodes CASSLDPGLRDTEAFF.

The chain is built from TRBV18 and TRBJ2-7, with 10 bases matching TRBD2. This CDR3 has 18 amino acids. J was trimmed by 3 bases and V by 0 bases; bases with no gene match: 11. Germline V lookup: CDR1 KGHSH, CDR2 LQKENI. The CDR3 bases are TGTGCCAGCTCACCACCTGAGAAGCTAGCGGGAGCACTCTACGAGCAGTACTTC. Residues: CASSPPEKLAGALYEQYF.

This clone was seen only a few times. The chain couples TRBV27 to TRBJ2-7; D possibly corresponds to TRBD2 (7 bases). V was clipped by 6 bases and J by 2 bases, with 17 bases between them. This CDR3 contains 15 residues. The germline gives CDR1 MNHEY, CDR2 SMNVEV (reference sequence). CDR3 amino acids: CASSPIRGGTYEQYF. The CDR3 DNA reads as TGTGCCAGCAGCCCAATAAGGGGGGGTACCTACGAGCAGTACTTC.

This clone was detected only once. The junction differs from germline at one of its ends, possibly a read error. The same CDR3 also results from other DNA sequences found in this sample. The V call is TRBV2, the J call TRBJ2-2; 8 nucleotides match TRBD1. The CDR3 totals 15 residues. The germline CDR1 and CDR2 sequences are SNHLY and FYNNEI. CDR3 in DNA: TGTGCTAGCAGCGACAGGGGTTTCGGCTCCGGGGAGCTGTTTTTT. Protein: CASSDRGFGSGELFF.

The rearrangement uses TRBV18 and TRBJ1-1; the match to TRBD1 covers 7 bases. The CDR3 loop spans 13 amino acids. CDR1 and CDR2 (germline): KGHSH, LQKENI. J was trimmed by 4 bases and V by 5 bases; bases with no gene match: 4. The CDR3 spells CASSSTGSTEAFF. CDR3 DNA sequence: TGTGCCAGCTCATCGACAGGGAGCACTGAAGCTTTCTTT.

CDR3: CASSERQTLQETQYF. In DNA, the CDR3 is TGTGCCAGCAGTGAACGACAGACCCTCCAAGAGACCCAGTACTTC. This chain joins TRBV25-1 and TRBJ2-5, with D possibly matching TRBD1 (5 bases). The CDR3 has 15 amino acids. Germline lookup yields CDR1 MGHDK and CDR2 SYGVNS. With 2 bases removed from V and 1 base from J, the gap between germline ends came to 11 bases. The full variable domain, rest sourced from reference TRBV25-1 and TRBJ2-5, is EADIYQTPRYLVIGTGKKITLECSQTMGHDKMYWYQQDPGMELHLIHYSYGVNSTEKGDLSSESTVSRIRTEHFPLTLESARPSHTSQYLCASSERQTLQETQYFGPGTRLLVL.

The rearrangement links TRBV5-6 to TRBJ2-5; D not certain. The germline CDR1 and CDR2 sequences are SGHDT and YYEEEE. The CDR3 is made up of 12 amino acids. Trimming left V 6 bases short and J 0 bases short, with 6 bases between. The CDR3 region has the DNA TGTGCCAGCACACAGTACCAAGAGACCCAGTACTTC. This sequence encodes CASTQYQETQYF.

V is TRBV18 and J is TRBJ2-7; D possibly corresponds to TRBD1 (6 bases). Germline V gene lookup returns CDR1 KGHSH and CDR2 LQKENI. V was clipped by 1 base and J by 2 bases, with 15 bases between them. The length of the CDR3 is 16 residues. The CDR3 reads CASSPQGGHSTYEQYF. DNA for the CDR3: TGTGCCAGCTCACCACAAGGGGGACACTCAACCTACGAGCAGTACTTC.

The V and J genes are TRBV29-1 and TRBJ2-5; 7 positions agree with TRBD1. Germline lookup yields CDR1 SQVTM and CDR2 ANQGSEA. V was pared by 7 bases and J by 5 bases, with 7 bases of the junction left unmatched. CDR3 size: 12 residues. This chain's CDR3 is CSAQGGAETQYF. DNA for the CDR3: TGCAGCGCCCAAGGGGGCGCGGAGACCCAGTACTTC.

The CDR3 sequence: CSGQGSEQFF. The DNA for the CDR3 is TGCAGCGGACAGGGCAGTGAGCAGTTCTTC. The chain links TRBV29-1 to TRBJ2-1; 7 nucleotides agree with TRBD1. Germline assignment: CDR1 SQVTM and CDR2 ANQGSEA. With V trimmed by 7 bases and J by 9 bases, 3 bases remained unmatched. CDR3 length: 10 residues.

As DNA, the CDR3 is TGTGCCAGCTCATCATCACAGGGGGCAGGCACCGGGGAGCTGTTTTTT. Protein product: CASSSSQGAGTGELFF. V gene TRBV18 combines with J gene TRBJ2-2; TRBD1 agrees at 9 bases. The CDR3 is 16 amino acids. Trimming cost V 5 bases and J 4 bases; bases outside gene matches: 8. Germline V gene lookup returns CDR1 KGHSH and CDR2 LQKENI. Variable domain in full (rest from reference TRBV18 and TRBJ2-2): NAGVMQNPRHLVRRRGQEARLRCSPMKGHSHVYWYRQLPEEGLKFMVYLQKENIIDESGMPKERFSAEFPKEGPSILRIQQVVRGDSAAYFCASSSSQGAGTGELFFGEGSRLTVL.

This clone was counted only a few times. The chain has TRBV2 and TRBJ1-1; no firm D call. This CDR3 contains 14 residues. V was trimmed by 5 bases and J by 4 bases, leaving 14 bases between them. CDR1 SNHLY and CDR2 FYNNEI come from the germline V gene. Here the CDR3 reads CASSIEGWVTEAFF. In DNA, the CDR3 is TGTGCCAGCAGTATAGAGGGCTGGGTCACTGAAGCTTTCTTT.

This CDR3 is CAPGNPYYEQYF. The DNA of the CDR3 is TGTGCCCCGGGGAATCCCTACTACGAGCAGTACTTC. The chain has TRBV25-1 and TRBJ2-7; D is possibly TRBD2 (5 bases). The CDR3 runs to 12 residues. The V end lost 11 bases, the J end lost 3 bases, and 14 bases lay between the germline ends. The germline V gene has CDR1 MGHDK and CDR2 SYGVNS.

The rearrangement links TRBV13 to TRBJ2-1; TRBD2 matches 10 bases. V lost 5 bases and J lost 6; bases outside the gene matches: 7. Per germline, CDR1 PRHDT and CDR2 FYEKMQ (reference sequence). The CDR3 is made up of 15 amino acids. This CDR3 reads CASSHPGTSVNEQFF. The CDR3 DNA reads TGTGCCAGCAGCCACCCCGGGACTAGCGTCAATGAGCAGTTCTTC.

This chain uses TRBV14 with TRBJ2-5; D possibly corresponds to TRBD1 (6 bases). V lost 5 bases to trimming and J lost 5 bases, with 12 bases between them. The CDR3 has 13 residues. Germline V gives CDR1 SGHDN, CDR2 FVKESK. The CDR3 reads CASSLRQVETQYF. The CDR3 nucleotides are TGTGCCAGCAGCTTACGACAGGTGGAGACCCAGTACTTC.

CDR3: CASTDGGYNEQFF. The CDR3 region has the DNA TGTGCCAGCACGGACGGGGGATACAATGAGCAGTTCTTC. The genes are TRBV6-5 and TRBJ2-1, with a tentative D call TRBD2 (6 bases). CDR1 MNHEY and CDR2 SVGAGI come from the germline V gene. Trimming pared 7 bases from V and 4 bases from J, leaving 11 bases between. This CDR3 region has 13 residues.

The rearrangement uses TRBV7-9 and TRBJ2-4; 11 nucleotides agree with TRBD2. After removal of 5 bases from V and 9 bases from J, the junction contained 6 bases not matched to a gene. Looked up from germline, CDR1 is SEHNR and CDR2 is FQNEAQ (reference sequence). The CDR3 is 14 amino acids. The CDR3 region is CASSPLAGGIIQYF. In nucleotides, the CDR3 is TGTGCCAGCAGCCCCCTAGCGGGAGGTATCATTCAGTACTTC.

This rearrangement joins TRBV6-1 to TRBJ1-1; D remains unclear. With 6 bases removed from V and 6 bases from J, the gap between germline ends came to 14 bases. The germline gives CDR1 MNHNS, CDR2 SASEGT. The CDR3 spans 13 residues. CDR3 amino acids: CASRESRSAEAFF. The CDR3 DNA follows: TGTGCCAGCAGGGAGTCTAGGAGTGCTGAAGCTTTCTTT.

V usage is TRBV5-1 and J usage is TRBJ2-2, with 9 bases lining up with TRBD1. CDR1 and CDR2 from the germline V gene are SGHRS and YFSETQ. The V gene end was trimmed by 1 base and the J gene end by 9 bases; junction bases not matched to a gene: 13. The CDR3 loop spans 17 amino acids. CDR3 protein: CASSLSQQGAFSWELFF. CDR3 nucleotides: TGCGCCAGCAGCTTGTCCCAACAGGGGGCGTTTTCCTGGGAGCTGTTTTTT.

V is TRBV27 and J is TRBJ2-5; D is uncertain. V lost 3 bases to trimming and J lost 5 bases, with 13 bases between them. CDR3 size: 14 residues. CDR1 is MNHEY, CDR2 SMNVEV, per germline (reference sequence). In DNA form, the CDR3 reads TGTGCCAGCAGTTTTGGAATTTCCGGGGAGACCCAGTACTTC. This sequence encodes CASSFGISGETQYF.

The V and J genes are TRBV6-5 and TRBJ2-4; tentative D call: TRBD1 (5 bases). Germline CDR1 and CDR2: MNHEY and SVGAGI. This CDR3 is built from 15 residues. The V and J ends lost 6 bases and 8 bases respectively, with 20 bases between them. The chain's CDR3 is CASRGAGWVGDIQYF. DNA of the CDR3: TGTGCCAGCAGGGGTGCAGGGTGGGTAGGGGACATTCAGTACTTC.

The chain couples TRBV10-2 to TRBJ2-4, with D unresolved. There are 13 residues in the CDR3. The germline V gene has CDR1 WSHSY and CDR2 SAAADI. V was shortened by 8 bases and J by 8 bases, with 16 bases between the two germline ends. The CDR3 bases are TGCGCCAGCCTTTCGACCCAGGTGGACATTCAGTACTTC. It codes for CASLSTQVDIQYF.

The CDR3 region is CASSILIRGSGNTIYF. In DNA, the CDR3 is TGTGCCAGTAGTATATTGATCCGAGGCTCTGGAAACACCATATATTTT. The rearrangement joins TRBV19 to TRBJ1-3; D uncertain. The CDR3 is made up of 16 amino acids. CDR1 and CDR2 from the germline V gene are LNHDA and SQIVND (reference sequence). Trimming shortened V by 2 bases and J by 0 bases, and 11 bases separated the two germline ends. The variable domain in full, completed from reference TRBV19 and TRBJ1-3, reads DGGITQSPKYLFRKEGQNVTLSCEQNLNHDAMYWYRQDPGQGLRLIYYSQIVNDFQKGDIAEGYSVSREKKESFPLTVTSAQKNPTAFYLCASSILIRGSGNTIYFGEGSWLTVV.

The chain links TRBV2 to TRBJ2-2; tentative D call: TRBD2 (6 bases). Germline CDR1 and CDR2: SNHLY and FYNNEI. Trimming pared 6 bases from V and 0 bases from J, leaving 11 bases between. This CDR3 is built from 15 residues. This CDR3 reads CASRLAGTNTGELFF. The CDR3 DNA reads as TGTGCCAGCAGGCTTGCGGGGACGAACACCGGGGAGCTGTTTTTT.

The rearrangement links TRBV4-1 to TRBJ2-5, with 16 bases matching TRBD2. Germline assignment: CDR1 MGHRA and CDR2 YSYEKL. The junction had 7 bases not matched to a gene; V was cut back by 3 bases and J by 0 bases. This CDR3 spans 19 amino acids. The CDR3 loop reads CASSHPGLAGGPDQETQYF. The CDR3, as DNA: TGCGCCAGCAGCCACCCGGGACTAGCGGGAGGGCCGGACCAAGAGACCCAGTACTTC.